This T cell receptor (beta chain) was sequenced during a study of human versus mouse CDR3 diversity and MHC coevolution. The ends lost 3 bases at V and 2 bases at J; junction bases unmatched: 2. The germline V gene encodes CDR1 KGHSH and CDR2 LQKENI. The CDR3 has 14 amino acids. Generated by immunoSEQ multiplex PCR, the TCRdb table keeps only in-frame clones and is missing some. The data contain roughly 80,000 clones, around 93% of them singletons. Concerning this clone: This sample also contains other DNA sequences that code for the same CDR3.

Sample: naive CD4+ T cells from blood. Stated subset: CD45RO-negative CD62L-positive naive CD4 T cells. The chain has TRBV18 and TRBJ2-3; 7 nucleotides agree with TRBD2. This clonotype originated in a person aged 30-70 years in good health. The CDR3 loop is CASSPRDYTDTQYF. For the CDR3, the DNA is TGTGCCAGCTCACCGAGGGACTACACAGATACGCAGTATTTT.